This passage covers 28 T cell receptor beta chains from one sample sequenced in a study of blood T cell repertoires in COVID-19 (dated by TCRdb to the early 2020s). The protocol used for the library was the immunoSEQ multiplex PCR assay. TCRdb limited this immuneACCESS table to in-frame rearrangements with V and J called. A share of clones is missing; checked studies link under half to unresolved V genes, and the rest is unexplained. The sample profile shows about 170,000 clones; 88% of them were found once. Clones ranked in the top ten supply roughly 2% of the sample. Sequencing was performed on peripheral blood. These receptors were taken from a man in his forties or fifties who had recovered from COVID-19.

The V call is TRBV7-9, the J call TRBJ2-1, with TRBD1 matching 8 bases. Trimming cost V 2 bases and J 6 bases; bases outside gene matches: 6. CDR1 is SEHNR, CDR2 FQNEAQ, per germline (reference sequence). The CDR3 contains 15 residues. The CDR3 here is CASSLLGQAINEQFF. DNA of the CDR3: TGTGCCAGCAGCTTACTGGGACAGGCGATCAATGAGCAGTTCTTC.

This CDR3 reads CASSSLWRGTYEQYF. The CDR3 DNA follows: TGTGCCAGCAGCTCTCTCTGGCGGGGGACCTACGAGCAGTACTTC. V usage is TRBV7-2 and J usage is TRBJ2-7, with 7 bases aligning to TRBD2. The CDR3 spans 15 residues. Germline CDR1 and CDR2: SGHTA and FQGNSA. The ends lost 4 bases at V and 2 bases at J; junction bases unmatched: 8.

The CDR3 loop reads CASSLEGTGGYEQYF. Here the CDR3 DNA reads TGTGCCAGCAGCTTGGAGGGGACAGGGGGCTACGAGCAGTACTTC. The chain links TRBV5-4 to TRBJ2-7, with TRBD1 matching over 11 bases. Germline CDR1 and CDR2: SGHNT and YYREEE (reference sequence). The CDR3 consists of 15 residues. V gave up 0 bases and J gave up 3 bases; unmatched junction bases: 2. The full variable domain, with the rest looked up from reference TRBV5-4 and TRBJ2-7, is ETGVTQSPTHLIKTRGQQVTLRCSSQSGHNTVSWYQQALGQGPQFIFQYYREEENGRGNFPPRFSGLQFPNYSSELNVNALELDDSALYLCASSLEGTGGYEQYFGPGTRLTVT.

This chain connects TRBV5-8 to TRBJ2-1, with 12 nucleotides matching TRBD2. The CDR3 totals 16 residues. The V and J ends lost 0 bases and 9 bases, in that order; junction bases with no gene match: 7. Germline loops: CDR1 SGHTS, CDR2 YDEGEE. For the CDR3, the DNA is TGTGCCAGCAGCTTGGGACTAGCGGGAGTTCAGGCTGAGCAGTTCTTC. Protein product: CASSLGLAGVQAEQFF. The whole variable domain, filled in from reference TRBV5-8 and TRBJ2-1, reads EAGVTQSPTHLIKTRGQQATLRCSPISGHTSVYWYQQALGLGLQFLLWYDEGEERNRGNFPPRFSGRQFPNYSSELNVNALELEDSALYLCASSLGLAGVQAEQFFGPGTRLTVL.

The rearrangement links TRBV9 to TRBJ2-1; TRBD1 matches 8 bases. The CDR3 is made up of 14 amino acids. Looked up from germline, CDR1 is SGDLS and CDR2 is YYNGEE. Germline trimming cut 3 bases from V and 6 bases from J; bases unmatched to any gene: 5. DNA of the CDR3: TGTGCCAGCAGCGCTCAGACAGGGGTCAATGAGCAGTTCTTC. Its translation: CASSAQTGVNEQFF.

This clone was observed a single time. The rearrangement links TRBV5-7 to TRBJ2-7; D perhaps matches TRBD2 (5 bases). TRBV5-7 is labeled an ORF, and its function is uncertain. V gave up 2 bases and J gave up 3 bases, with 12 bases separating them. The CDR3 runs to 14 residues. The CDR3, as DNA: TGTGCCAGCAGCTTCGCTGAAGGGAGCTACGAGCAGTACTTC. Translation: CASSFAEGSYEQYF.

The rearrangement links TRBV2 to TRBJ1-2; possible D gene TRBD1, 6 bases. V lost 6 bases to trimming and J lost 4 bases, with 21 bases between them. The germline V gene has CDR1 SNHLY and CDR2 FYNNEI. This CDR3 is built from 16 residues. This CDR3 reads CASSDDTGRQVYGYTF. CDR3 nucleotide sequence: TGTGCCAGCAGCGATGACACAGGGCGACAGGTCTATGGCTACACCTTC.

This chain uses TRBV11-2 with TRBJ2-7, with D possibly being TRBD1 (5 bases). Germline V gene data show CDR1 as SGHAT and CDR2 as FQNNGV. CDR3 length: 14 residues. Deletions cut 4 bases from V and 1 base from J, with 11 bases between. For the CDR3, the DNA is TGTGCCAGCAGCTCACAGGCAGGGTCCTACGAGCAGTACTTC. This sequence encodes CASSSQAGSYEQYF.

This chain connects TRBV7-2 to TRBJ2-1; 9 bases line up with TRBD2. Germline-derived CDR1 and CDR2 are SGHTA and FQGNSA. CDR3 length: 17 residues. Trimming removed 7 bases from V and 0 bases from J; junction bases left unmatched: 10. This CDR3 is CASITHSGGGSYNEQFF. CDR3 in DNA: TGTGCCAGCATCACGCATAGCGGGGGAGGCTCCTACAATGAGCAGTTCTTC.

The V and J genes are TRBV29-1 and TRBJ2-1; TRBD2 matches 9 bases. CDR1 SQVTM and CDR2 ANQGSEA come from the germline V gene. The CDR3 loop spans 13 amino acids. Trimming removed 4 bases from V and 6 bases from J; junction bases left unmatched: 4. Here the CDR3 DNA reads TGCAGCGTTGGACTAGCGGTCGGCAATGAGCAGTTCTTC. Amino acids: CSVGLAVGNEQFF.

The chain employs TRBV7-9 and TRBJ2-7, with 7 bases lining up with TRBD1. Trimming at V came to 0 bases and at J to 4 bases, leaving 6 bases not matched to a gene. In germline, CDR1 is SEHNR, CDR2 FQNEAQ (reference sequence). CDR3 length equals 15 residues. CDR3 in amino acids: CASSLADQGEYEQYF. CDR3 sequence (DNA): TGTGCCAGCAGCTTAGCGGACCAGGGGGAATACGAGCAGTACTTC.

This rearrangement joins TRBV30 to TRBJ1-1; D is possibly TRBD1 (5 bases). Germline values: CDR1 GTSNPN, CDR2 SVGIG (reference sequence). Trimming took off 0 bases at V and 3 bases at J, with 11 bases between the two ends. The CDR3 is 14 residues long. The DNA for the CDR3 is TGTGCCTGGAGTGTATCCCGACAGTACACTGAAGCTTTCTTT. It is translated as CAWSVSRQYTEAFF.

The chain uses TRBV9 and TRBJ1-3; D might be TRBD1 (5 bases). Germline lookup yields CDR1 SGDLS and CDR2 YYNGEE. V lost 4 bases and J 0 bases, leaving 14 bases between the germline ends. The length of the CDR3 is 16 residues. CDR3 in amino acids: CASSTRTPSSGNTIYF. DNA of the CDR3: TGTGCCAGCAGCACACGGACACCTTCCTCTGGAAACACCATATATTTT.

The chain joins TRBV5-4 to TRBJ2-7; TRBD1 matches at 9 bases. The CDR3 is 15 residues long. V gave up 3 bases and J gave up 3 bases; unmatched junction bases: 7. The germline V gene has CDR1 SGHNT and CDR2 YYREEE (reference sequence). The CDR3 here is CASSSPTGGIYEQYF. Here the CDR3 DNA reads TGTGCCAGCAGCTCCCCGACAGGGGGAATCTACGAGCAGTACTTC. Based on the CDR3 plus reference TRBV5-4 and TRBJ2-7, the full variable domain is ETGVTQSPTHLIKTRGQQVTLRCSSQSGHNTVSWYQQALGQGPQFIFQYYREEENGRGNFPPRFSGLQFPNYSSELNVNALELDDSALYLCASSSPTGGIYEQYFGPGTRLTVT.

The chain is built from TRBV5-1 and TRBJ2-7, with 7 nucleotides matching TRBD1. Trimming took 0 bases from V and 5 from J; bases not matched to a gene: 5. The CDR3 length is 14 residues. Germline CDR1 SGHRS, CDR2 YFSETQ. The CDR3 nucleotides are TGCGCCAGCAGCTTGGGACAGGGAAAGGACGAGCAGTACTTC. Its translation is CASSLGQGKDEQYF.

The rearrangement joins TRBV2 to TRBJ2-1, with D uncertain. There are 13 residues in the CDR3. The V end was cut by 3 bases, the J end by 5 bases, with 8 bases between. Germline V gene sequence: CDR1 SNHLY, CDR2 FYNNEI. Here the CDR3 DNA reads TGTGCCAGCAGTGAGGTACGGGACAATGAGCAGTTCTTC. Its translation: CASSEVRDNEQFF.

This clone came up a few times. The V call is TRBV5-1, the J call TRBJ2-2; 8 bases agree with TRBD2. Per the germline V gene, CDR1 is SGHRS and CDR2 is YFSETQ. This CDR3 spans 16 amino acids. V shed 0 bases, J shed 5 bases, and the junction held 6 bases outside the gene matches. CDR3 sequence: CASSLAGGGRTGELFF. In DNA, the CDR3 is TGCGCCAGCAGCTTGGCCGGGGGCGGGAGGACCGGGGAGCTGTTTTTT.

The rearrangement uses TRBV6-5 and TRBJ2-2, with no clear D. The V end lost 2 bases, the J end lost 7 bases, and 11 bases lay between the germline ends. This CDR3 contains 14 residues. The germline CDR1 and CDR2 sequences are MNHEY and SVGAGI. CDR3 amino acids: CASSYRQGFGELFF. CDR3 coding DNA: TGTGCCAGCAGTTACCGACAAGGATTCGGGGAGCTGTTTTTT.

The genes are TRBV4-3 and TRBJ2-5; D is possibly TRBD1 (5 bases). Germline V gene sequence: CDR1 LGHNA, CDR2 YSLEER. The V end lost 2 bases, the J end lost 2 bases, and 12 bases lay between the germline ends. This CDR3 is built from 15 residues. The CDR3 nucleotides read TGCGCCAGCAGCCAATGGGCAGGGAATCAAGAGACCCAGTACTTC. Protein sequence: CASSQWAGNQETQYF.

The chain employs TRBV7-8 and TRBJ2-2, with 9 bases lining up with TRBD2. The CDR3 is 15 residues long. Per the germline V gene, CDR1 is SGHVS and CDR2 is FQNEAQ. With V trimmed by 1 base and J by 3 bases, 0 bases remained unmatched. Here the CDR3 reads CASSLGTSDTGELFF. In DNA form, the CDR3 reads TGTGCCAGCAGCTTAGGGACTAGCGACACCGGGGAGCTGTTTTTT.

CDR3: CASSLTSGTISVASYEQYF. The CDR3 DNA is TGTGCCAGCAGCTTGACAAGCGGGACAATCTCGGTGGCTAGTTACGAGCAGTACTTC. The V gene is TRBV13, the J gene TRBJ2-7, with a tentative D call TRBD2 (7 bases). CDR1 is PRHDT and CDR2 is FYEKMQ in the germline V gene (reference sequence). There are 19 residues in the CDR3. Trimming stripped 3 bases from V and 4 bases from J, with 28 bases between.

This clone was seen only a few times. The rearrangement joins TRBV29-1 to TRBJ2-1, with 7 bases lining up with TRBD1. V lost 6 bases, J lost 0 bases, and 5 bases stayed unmatched. The CDR3 loop spans 14 amino acids. Germline CDR1 and CDR2: SQVTM and ANQGSEA. The CDR3 spells CSVDRVSSYNEQFF. In DNA, the CDR3 is TGCAGCGTCGACAGGGTAAGCTCCTACAATGAGCAGTTCTTC.

The chain uses TRBV27 and TRBJ2-2; D might be TRBD1 (5 bases). V lost 2 bases and J lost 4, with 11 bases in between. CDR1 and CDR2 from the germline V gene are MNHEY and SMNVEV (reference sequence). This CDR3 is 15 amino acids long. CDR3 sequence: CASSLSGAGTGELFF. CDR3 bases: TGTGCCAGCAGTTTAAGTGGGGCTGGCACCGGGGAGCTGTTTTTT.

This chain links TRBV7-3 with TRBJ2-5, with 9 bases aligning to TRBD2. Germline trimming cut 0 bases from V and 4 bases from J; bases unmatched to any gene: 6. Germline CDR1 reads SGHTA; CDR2 reads FQGTGA. The length of the CDR3 is 16 residues. CDR3 loop: CASSLTPSGTRETQYF. As DNA, the CDR3 is TGTGCCAGCAGCTTAACGCCTAGCGGGACGAGAGAGACCCAGTACTTC. The whole variable domain, remainder taken from reference TRBV7-3 and TRBJ2-5, is GAGVSQTPSNKVTEKGKYVELRCDPISGHTALYWYRQSLGQGPEFLIYFQGTGAADDSGLPNDRFFAVRPEGSVSTLKIQRTERGDSAVYLCASSLTPSGTRETQYFGPGTRLLVL.

The rearrangement uses TRBV4-1 and TRBJ2-1, with D maybe TRBD2 (5 bases). Between the trimmed V and J ends, which lost 5 bases and 3 bases, there was a span of 14 bases. The CDR3 length is 15 residues. Per germline, CDR1 MGHRA and CDR2 YSYEKL. The CDR3 bases are TGCGCCAGCAGCTCCGCGGCGGAGGACTACAATGAGCAGTTCTTC. The encoded protein is CASSSAAEDYNEQFF.

The chain joins TRBV29-1 to TRBJ1-1; possible D gene TRBD1, 6 bases. The germline gives CDR1 SQVTM, CDR2 ANQGSEA. The CDR3 covers 12 residues. V lost 6 bases and J lost 5, with 13 bases in between. In nucleotides, the CDR3 is TGCAGCGTCATGACAGGCAGGACTGAAGCTTTCTTT. Encoded protein: CSVMTGRTEAFF.

CDR3 loop: CASSPNLADTGGYTF. The CDR3 DNA follows: TGTGCCAGCAGCCCAAACCTGGCGGATACAGGGGGCTACACCTTC. The chain uses TRBV11-2 and TRBJ1-2; possible D gene TRBD1, 6 bases. V was trimmed by 5 bases and J by 8 bases, leaving 21 bases between them. CDR3 length: 15 amino acids. Germline V gene sequence: CDR1 SGHAT, CDR2 FQNNGV.

The chain joins TRBV2 to TRBJ1-2, with D unresolved. The CDR3 runs to 11 residues. Germline V lookup: CDR1 SNHLY, CDR2 FYNNEI. The germline V and J ends were trimmed by 5 bases and 8 bases, with 9 bases remaining between them. Here the CDR3 reads CASSRSGGYTF. Written as DNA, the CDR3 is TGTGCCAGCAGTCGCAGCGGCGGCTACACCTTC.